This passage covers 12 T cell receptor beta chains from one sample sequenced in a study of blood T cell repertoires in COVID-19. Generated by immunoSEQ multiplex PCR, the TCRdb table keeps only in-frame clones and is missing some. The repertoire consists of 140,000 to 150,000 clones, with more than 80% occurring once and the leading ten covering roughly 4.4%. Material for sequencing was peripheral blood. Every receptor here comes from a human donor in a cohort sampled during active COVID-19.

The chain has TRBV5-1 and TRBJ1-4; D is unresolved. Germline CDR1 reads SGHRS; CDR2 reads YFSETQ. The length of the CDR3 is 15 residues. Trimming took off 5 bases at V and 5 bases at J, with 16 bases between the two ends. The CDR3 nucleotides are TGCGCCAGCAGTTCAGGCGACATCCTGAATGAAAAACTGTTTTTT. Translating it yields CASSSGDILNEKLFF.

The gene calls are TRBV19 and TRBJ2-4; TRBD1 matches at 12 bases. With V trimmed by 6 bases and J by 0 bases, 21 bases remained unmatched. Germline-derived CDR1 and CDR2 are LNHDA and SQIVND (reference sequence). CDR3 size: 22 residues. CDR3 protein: CASRDIKGTGQGATSAKNIQYF. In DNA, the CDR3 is TGTGCCAGTAGGGACATCAAGGGAACGGGACAGGGGGCTACCTCAGCCAAAAACATTCAGTACTTC.

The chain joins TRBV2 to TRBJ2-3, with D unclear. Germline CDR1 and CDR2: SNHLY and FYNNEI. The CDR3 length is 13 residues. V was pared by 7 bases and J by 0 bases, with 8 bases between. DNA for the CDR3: TGTGCCAGCACCCGGTCTAGCACAGATACGCAGTATTTT. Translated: CASTRSSTDTQYF.

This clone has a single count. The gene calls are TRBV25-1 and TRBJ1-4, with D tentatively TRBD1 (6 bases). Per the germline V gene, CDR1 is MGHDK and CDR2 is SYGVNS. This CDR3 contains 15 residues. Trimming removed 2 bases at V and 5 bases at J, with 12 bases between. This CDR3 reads CASSEEGEGNEKLFF. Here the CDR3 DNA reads TGTGCCAGCAGTGAAGAGGGGGAGGGGAATGAAAAACTGTTTTTT.

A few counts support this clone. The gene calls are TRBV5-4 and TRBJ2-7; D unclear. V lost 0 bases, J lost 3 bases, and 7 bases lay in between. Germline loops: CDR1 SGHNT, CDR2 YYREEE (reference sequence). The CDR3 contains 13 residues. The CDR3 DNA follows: TGTGCCAGCAGCTTGGACCCGGGCTACGAGCAGTACGTC. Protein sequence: CASSLDPGYEQYV.

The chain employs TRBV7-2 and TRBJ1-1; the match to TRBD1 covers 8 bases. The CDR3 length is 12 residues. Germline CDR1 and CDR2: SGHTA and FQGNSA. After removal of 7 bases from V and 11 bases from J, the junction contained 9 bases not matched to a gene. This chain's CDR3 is CASTRTGKNAFF. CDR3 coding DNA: TGTGCCAGCACCCGGACAGGGAAAAACGCTTTCTTT.

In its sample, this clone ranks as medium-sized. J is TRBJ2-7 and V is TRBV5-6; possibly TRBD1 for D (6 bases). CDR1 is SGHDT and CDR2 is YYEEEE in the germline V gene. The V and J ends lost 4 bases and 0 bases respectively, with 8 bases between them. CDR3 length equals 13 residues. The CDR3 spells CASSGQSSYEQYV. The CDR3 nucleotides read TGTGCCAGCAGCGGACAGTCCTCCTACGAGCAGTACGTC.

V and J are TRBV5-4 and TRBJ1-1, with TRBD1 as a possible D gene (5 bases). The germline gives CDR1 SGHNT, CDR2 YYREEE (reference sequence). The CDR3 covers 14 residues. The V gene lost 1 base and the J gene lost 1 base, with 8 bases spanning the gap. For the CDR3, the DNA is TGTGCCAGCAGCTTGTCCCAGGGGAACACTGAAGCTTTCTTT. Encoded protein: CASSLSQGNTEAFF.

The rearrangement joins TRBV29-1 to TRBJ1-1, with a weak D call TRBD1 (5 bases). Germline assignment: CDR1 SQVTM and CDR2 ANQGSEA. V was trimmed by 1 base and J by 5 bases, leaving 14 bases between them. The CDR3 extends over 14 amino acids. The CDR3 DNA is TGCAGCGTTGAAGTAAGAGGGCGGGGGACTGAAGCTTTCTTT. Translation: CSVEVRGRGTEAFF.

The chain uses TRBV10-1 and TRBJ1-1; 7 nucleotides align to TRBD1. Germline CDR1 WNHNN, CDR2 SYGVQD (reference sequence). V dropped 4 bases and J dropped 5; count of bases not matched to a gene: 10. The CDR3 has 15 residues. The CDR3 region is CASSVHRTGQTEAFF. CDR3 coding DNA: TGCGCCAGCAGTGTCCACCGGACAGGTCAGACTGAAGCTTTCTTT.

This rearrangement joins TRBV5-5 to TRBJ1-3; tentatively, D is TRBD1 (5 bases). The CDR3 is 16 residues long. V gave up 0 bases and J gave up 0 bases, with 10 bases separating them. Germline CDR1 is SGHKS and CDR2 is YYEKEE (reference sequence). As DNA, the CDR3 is TGTGCCAGCAGCTTGGGACAGCTACTCTCTGGAAACACCATATATTTT. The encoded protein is CASSLGQLLSGNTIYF.

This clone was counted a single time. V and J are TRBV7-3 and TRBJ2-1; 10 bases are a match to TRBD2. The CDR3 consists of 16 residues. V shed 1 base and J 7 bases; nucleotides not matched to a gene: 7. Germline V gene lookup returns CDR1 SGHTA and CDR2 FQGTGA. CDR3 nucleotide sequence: TGTGCCAGCAGCTTAATGGCTAGCGGGAGTGGAAATGAGCAGTTCTTC. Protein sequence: CASSLMASGSGNEQFF.